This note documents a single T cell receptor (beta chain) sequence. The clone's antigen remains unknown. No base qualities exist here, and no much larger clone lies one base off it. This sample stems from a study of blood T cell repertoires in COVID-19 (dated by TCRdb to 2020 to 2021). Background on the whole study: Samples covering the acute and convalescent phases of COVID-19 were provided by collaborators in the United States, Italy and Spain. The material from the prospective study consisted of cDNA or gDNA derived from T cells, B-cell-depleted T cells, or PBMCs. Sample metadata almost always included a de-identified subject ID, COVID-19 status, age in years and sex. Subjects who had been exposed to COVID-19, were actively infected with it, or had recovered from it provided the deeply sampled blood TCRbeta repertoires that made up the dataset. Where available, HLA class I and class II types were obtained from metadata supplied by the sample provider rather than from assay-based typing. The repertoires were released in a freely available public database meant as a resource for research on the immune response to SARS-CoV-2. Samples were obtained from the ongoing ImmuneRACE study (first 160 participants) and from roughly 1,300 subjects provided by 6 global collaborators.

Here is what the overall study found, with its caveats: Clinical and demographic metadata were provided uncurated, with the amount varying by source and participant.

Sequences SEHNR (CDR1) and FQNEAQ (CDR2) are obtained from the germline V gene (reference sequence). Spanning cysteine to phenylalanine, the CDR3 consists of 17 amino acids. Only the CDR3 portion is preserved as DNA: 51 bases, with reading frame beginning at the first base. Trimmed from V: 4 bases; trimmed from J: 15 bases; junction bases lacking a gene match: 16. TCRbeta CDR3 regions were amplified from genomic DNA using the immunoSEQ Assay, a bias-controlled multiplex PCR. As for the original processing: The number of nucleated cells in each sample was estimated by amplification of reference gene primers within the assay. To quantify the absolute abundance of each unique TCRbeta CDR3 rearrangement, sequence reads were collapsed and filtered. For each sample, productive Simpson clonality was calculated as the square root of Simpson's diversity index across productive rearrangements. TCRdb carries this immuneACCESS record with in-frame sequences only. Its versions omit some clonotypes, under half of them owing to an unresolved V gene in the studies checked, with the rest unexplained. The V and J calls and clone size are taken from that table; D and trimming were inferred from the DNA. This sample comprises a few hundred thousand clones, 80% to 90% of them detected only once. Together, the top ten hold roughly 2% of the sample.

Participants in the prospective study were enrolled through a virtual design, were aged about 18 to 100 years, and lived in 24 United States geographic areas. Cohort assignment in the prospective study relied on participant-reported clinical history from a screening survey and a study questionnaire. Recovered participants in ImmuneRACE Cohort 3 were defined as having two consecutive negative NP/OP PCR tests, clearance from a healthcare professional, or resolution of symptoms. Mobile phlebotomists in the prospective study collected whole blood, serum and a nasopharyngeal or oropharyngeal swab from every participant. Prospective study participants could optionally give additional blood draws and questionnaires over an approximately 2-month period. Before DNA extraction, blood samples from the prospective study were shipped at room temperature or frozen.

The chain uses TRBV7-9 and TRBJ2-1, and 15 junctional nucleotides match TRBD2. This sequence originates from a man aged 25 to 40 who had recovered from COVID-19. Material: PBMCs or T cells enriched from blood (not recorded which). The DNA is TGTGCCAGCAGCTCACTATGGACTAGCGGGGGGGCCGAGATTCGGTTCTTC. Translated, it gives CASSSLWTSGGAEIRFF.